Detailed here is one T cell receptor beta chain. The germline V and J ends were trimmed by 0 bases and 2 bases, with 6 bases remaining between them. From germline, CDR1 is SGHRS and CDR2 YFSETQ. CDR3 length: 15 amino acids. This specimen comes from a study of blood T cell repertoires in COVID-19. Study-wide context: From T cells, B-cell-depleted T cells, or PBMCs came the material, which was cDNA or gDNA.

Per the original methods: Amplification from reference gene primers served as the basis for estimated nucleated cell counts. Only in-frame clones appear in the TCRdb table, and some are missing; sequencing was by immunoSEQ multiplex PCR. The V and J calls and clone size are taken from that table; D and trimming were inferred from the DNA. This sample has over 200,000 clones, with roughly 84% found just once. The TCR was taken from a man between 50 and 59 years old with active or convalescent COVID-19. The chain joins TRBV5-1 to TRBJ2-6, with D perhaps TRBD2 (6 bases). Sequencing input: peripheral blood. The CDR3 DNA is TGCGCCAGCAGCTTGGGCGGGGCTGGGGCCAACGTCCTGACTTTC. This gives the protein CASSLGGAGANVLTF.